This T cell receptor beta chain comes out of a study of cytomegalovirus exposure and HLA in healthy donors (dated by TCRdb to about 2017). Study-level background: An earlier analysis of several hundred of the donors reported 276 Gb of sequence data and 117 million unique TCR beta sequences obtained from about 200 million T cells. Among 398 genotyped donors of the cohort, an average of around 240,000 unique TCR beta nucleotide sequences were sequenced per donor, about a sixth of them non-productive. Approximately 300 gigabases of sequencing data and tens of millions of unique TCR sequences made up an early release that covered around 640 HLA-typed donors. Along with the approximately 700-subject first cohort, a separate validation cohort of around 110 different subjects was used. Roughly 5 DR-DQ haplotypes were treated as single units for association and clustering because of strong linkage in the cohort. Using immunosequencing, the study profiled T cell repertoires from about 620 subjects and related those repertoires to cytomegalovirus serostatus. Typing coverage differed by locus: A, B, C, DRB1 and DQB1 were typed in about 620-640 donors, DQA1 in about 550, DPA1 in some 610, and DPB1 in around 490. A later genetic analysis took genome-wide SNP genotypes for about 60% of the roughly 670 donors and used that subset as a discovery cohort. Rather than using new phenotypic data, the later analysis identified candidate immune exposures from TCR beta sequences and from how often those sequences occurred across donors. The study combined high-throughput TCR immunosequencing, statistical association of individual TCRs with disease status, and machine learning to predict cytomegalovirus infection status. All discovery cohort repertoires had been generated using a single sequencing platform. To study patterns of TCR occurrence, a later analysis re-analyzed previously published TCR beta repertoires from 650 to 750 donors and added high-resolution HLA genotyping. The aim of the study was to test whether cataloging public T cell receptors could identify signatures of past pathogen exposure. Class I and class II HLA loci were covered by the typing at four-digit resolution. Alongside the repertoire data, information on donor age, sex, ethnicity and CMV serostatus was compiled. An earlier analysis of fewer than 750 of the donors used high-throughput TCR beta sequencing to judge whether each TCR beta V gene segment behaved as functional or pseudogenic. Among the roughly 400 genotyped donors, around 81% belonged to the genetic ancestry cluster associated with self-reported Caucasian donors.

The library was generated by the immunoSEQ multiplex PCR assay. The multiplex PCR relied on a mix of 60 forward primers for TCR Vbeta segments and 13 reverse primers for TCR Jbeta segments. The CDR3 region of rearranged TCR beta genes was amplified from genomic DNA by a multiplex PCR assay. The Illumina HiSeq System was used to sequence the amplified TCR beta libraries as 87-base-pair reads. In the source study's methods: A later analysis counted around 72 million unique TCR beta chains across the 550 to 750 repertoires, and some 11 million of these chains were shared by at least two donors. A nearest-neighbor algorithm error-corrected the raw reads and collapsed the reads into unique sequences, merging closely related sequences to remove PCR and sequencing errors. V, D and J gene segments were assigned by aligning CDR3 sequences to IMGT reference sequences. For a sequence to be retained, a match of at least six nucleotides was required to both a V gene segment and a J gene segment. Rearrangements were called productive when the CDR3 lacked stop codons and stayed in frame with V and J; all others were non-productive. Following IMGT convention, CDR3 was defined as the stretch from the second conserved V-encoded cysteine to the conserved J-encoded phenylalanine. The earlier analysis of some 540 of the donors excluded any sequence lacking an unambiguous match to a single V gene segment. An earlier analysis of 587 of the donors classified V segments as functional when productive rearrangements were above 56.7% and as segregating when the standard deviation between donors was above 5%. A statistical classification framework was built for diagnosing cytomegalovirus status from the catalog of TCR beta chain sequences. In a later analysis, TCR nucleotide sequences were compared against IMGT/GENE-DB human TR gene sequences so that V and J genes could be assigned. The TCRdist pipeline was used in a later analysis to assign CDR3 sequences and most-parsimonious VDJ recombination scenarios. In a later analysis, each TCR beta chain was defined by its CDR3 amino acid sequence together with its V-gene family, and reads without a unique V-gene family were excluded. A later analysis removed over 500 highly shared, low-generation-probability nucleotide sequences to deal with suspected cross-contamination and a sequencing artifact. In a later analysis, a clonal expansion index was calculated for each public chain from normalized within-repertoire ranks of inferred template counts. In a later analysis, generation probabilities were computed using a VDJ recombination model fitted to out-of-frame rearrangements, and the results were checked against IGoR. Hypergeometric tests were used in a later analysis to score TCR-TCR, TCR-HLA and TCR-CMV co-occurrence, with a repertoire-size bias correction applied to the TCR pairs. False discovery rates were estimated in a later analysis by permuting HLA or CMV assignments 20 times. In a later analysis, co-occurring TCRs were grouped with DBSCAN, and TCRdist sequence similarity was added when clustering was performed within HLA-allele-positive subsets. For co-occurrence clustering, repertoires with fewer than 30,000 or more than 120,000 public chains were excluded, along with roughly 5 repertoires with anomalous nucleotide sharing. TCRdb obtained this table from immuneACCESS and retained in-frame rearrangements with V and J assigned. These tables miss some clones; where compared with another copy, unresolved V genes account for less than half of the shortfall, and the remainder is unexplained. V and J calls and clone size are those listed in that table; D and trimming were worked out from the DNA. The sample profile shows approximately 95,000 clones; around 81% of them were found once. The ten largest clones capture approximately 4% of the sample.

The germline V end is reduced by 6 bases and the J end by 9 bases; junction bases left unmatched: 5. The germline V gene (reference sequence) supplies CDR1 SEHNR and CDR2 FQNEAQ. Spanning cysteine to phenylalanine, the CDR3 consists of 12 amino acids. The only DNA kept is the CDR3, 36 bases in frame from the first base. In regard to this clone: Its cognate antigen has yet to be identified. Per-base qualities were not stored, and no clone one base away is much larger.

General findings and caveats noted by the study authors: The earlier analysis of 587 of the donors excluded fewer than 20 rarely observed V segments, including chromosome 9 orphons, because counts were too low. A few of the identified cytomegalovirus-associated TCR beta chains were confirmed in vitro to be specific for cytomegalovirus antigens. CMV serostatus was the only immune exposure information available for the cohort. The classifier was reported to diagnose cytomegalovirus status with high specificity and sensitivity in both the original and validation cohorts. Assigning TCR associations to individual alleles was difficult when HLA alleles, especially DR and DQ, strongly co-occurred. While some public TCRs were present in many individuals, most TCR sequences turned up only very rarely across donors. The authors suggested that the approach could potentially be generalized to other disease states and immunological phenotypes. In a later analysis, HLA-associated TCR beta chains were found to be more clonally expanded and to have lower generation probabilities than equally common non-associated chains. The study gave a list of roughly 150 TCR beta chains associated with cytomegalovirus. Linkage disequilibrium might explain the correlated functional status among segregating V segments, but an unknown experimental factor could not be excluded. At a false discovery rate of 0.05, a later analysis linked 16,951 TCR beta sequences to specific HLA alleles. A further reported finding was that TCR beta sequences accurately predicted the HLA-A and HLA-B alleles for most subjects in the first cohort. Some IMGT-functional V segments, including TRBV6-2 and TRBV6-3, could not be told apart with the 87-base-pair reads, so those segments were excluded. Because HLA typing was missing for some donors at each locus, association tests included only the typed subset. Compared with the approximately 670-donor mean, donors in an Asian-associated ancestry cluster had fewer N-insertions in productive TCRs, according to a later genetic analysis. A later analysis found that TCR association rates varied across HLA loci, with DRB1 alleles showing the most associated TCRs and HLA-C alleles the fewest. In this cohort, only TCR beta chains were sequenced, and detectable features were limited by the absence of alpha or paired-chain data. The presence/absence analyses assumed that sequencing depth was roughly uniform across donors, and that assumption may not be true. In a later genetic analysis, a missense DCLRE1C variant was associated with V-gene and J-gene trimming of TCR beta chains, and the association was replicated in an independent cohort. In an earlier analysis of about 600 of the donors, most TCR beta V segments appeared in productive rearrangements about 87% or about 30% of the time, broadly matching IMGT annotations. The sequencing pipeline was judged likely to have produced a cluster of highly shared sequence variants as a technical artifact. Most CMV-associated TCR beta chains appeared to be HLA-restricted in a later analysis, and the HLA associations seemed to be driven largely by CMV exposure. A later analysis reported that several top co-occurrence clusters appeared linked to parvovirus B19, influenza, CMV and Epstein-Barr virus.

The cohort consisted of 650 to 700 healthy bone marrow donors. All cohort members were sampled while nominally healthy, although unrecorded immune exposures were likely present. The donor was CMV seropositive and was included in the group of some 290 seropositive cohort members. A peripheral blood sample was provided by each donor, and peripheral blood mononuclear cells were used for TCR beta sequencing. The Qiagen DNeasy Blood Extraction Kit was used to extract genomic DNA from the blood cell samples. This chain joins TRBV7-9 to TRBJ2-1, with 7 middle bases fitting TRBD2. The source material was PBMCs. The clonotype comes from a woman aged 65 to 85 in good health and CMV-seropositive. This receptor carries the CDR3 CASSRTSGEQFF. The DNA sequence is TGTGCCAGCAGTCGGACTAGTGGTGAGCAGTTCTTC. Outside the CDR3, residues come from the reference TRBV7-9 and TRBJ2-1 proteins, so the full variable domain is: DTGVSQNPRHKITKRGQNVTFRCDPISEHNRLYWYRQTLGQGPEFLTYFQNEAQLEKSRLLSDRFSAERPKGSFSTLEIQRTEQGDSAMYLCASSRTSGEQFFGPGTRLTVL.